A selection of T cell receptor beta chains follows, all from one sample in a study of response to subunit inactivated influenza vaccine. TCRdb analysed the RT-PCR reads with MiXCR anew, one entry per CDR3 protein. The sample consists of about half a million distinct CDR3 sequences, around 8% of them appearing once. The input for sequencing was PBMCs from blood, taken 23 months after vaccination. These receptors were collected from a man aged 50-75 years who received an inactivated influenza vaccine. The CDR3 runs from the conserved cysteine through the conserved F or W.

>TRBV15
CATSRVWDGSYEQYF
>TRBV3-1
CASSQAVPGTSGAPDTQYF
>TRBV28
CASSVRVWAGTINEQFF
>TRBV11-2
CASSFWTGTDTQYF
>TRBV20-1
CSALFGLPYEQYF
>TRBV28
CASSIRGNTIYF
>TRBV29-1
CSVERGIAGGPHEQFF
>TRBV18
CASLAGSDGELFF
>TRBV29-1
CSVEQGSRYTGELFF
>TRBV6-1
CASNPGATGELFF
>TRBV7-9
CASSASGGLGNTIYF
>TRBV6-1
CASSGVKGGQETQYF
>TRBV11-2
CASSTRQGVEQFF
>TRBV20-1
CSARSSVLSTDTQYF
>TRBV6-5
CASSYSRDVYSEQFF
>TRBV9
CASSVATDTEAFF
>TRBV20-1
CSARGAVAFF
>TRBV18
CASSQLTGKNTGELFF
>TRBV24-1
CAASDLHPSASGKGTQETQYF
>TRBV6-2/TRBV6-3
CASGEYYEQYF
>TRBV4-3
CASSQVGLNTEAFF
>TRBV6-2/TRBV6-3
CASNPGAGELFF
>TRBV6-1
CASRMGSTDTQYF
>TRBV28
CASGGVESYNEQFF
>TRBV7-9
CASSSGPIQETQYF
>TRBV5-1
CASSSAGTGGEKLFF
>TRBV10-1
CASSDQPWNTEAFF
>TRBV4-2
CASSHSGGALDTQYF
>TRBV6-5
CASSYGASYNEQFF
>TRBV18
CASSLRHWRSSYNSPLHF
>TRBV6-6
CASRRWEDEQYF
>TRBV9
CASSVGPLSYEQYF
>TRBV6-5
CASSYALSYEQYF
>TRBV12-3/TRBV12-4
CASSLQGGNTIYF
>TRBV7-2
CASSLEGGANQPQHF
>TRBV6-5
CASSSRHGVGNTIYF
>TRBV29-1
CSDGTAVEAFF
>TRBV4-1
CASSRLLGETQYF
>TRBV20-1
CSASGANSGRAYEQYF
>TRBV7-9
CASSSGSGSYEQYF
>TRBV5-5
CASSFSGTGASSGNTIYF
>TRBV2
CASSEVGLRVIPEAFF
>TRBV6-1
CASQGGAESSYNSPLHF